This T cell receptor beta chain was sequenced in a study of blood T cell repertoires in COVID-19. Study background: Nucleic acid was either cDNA or gDNA, and it came from T cells, B-cell-depleted T cells, or PBMCs.

The CDR3 covers 14 residues. Germline V gives CDR1 GTSNPN, CDR2 SVGIG (reference sequence). V was cut by 3 bases and J by 0 bases, with 10 bases left in between. Authors' methods: It was from reference gene primer amplification that nucleated cell counts were estimated. The method was immunoSEQ multiplex PCR; TCRdb's version includes in-frame clones alone and lacks a portion of them. D and trimming come from the DNA, and the V and J calls and clone size come from that table. Among some 200,000 clones listed, 65% to 90% were seen once. The sequence was obtained from a man aged 35 to 55 who had recovered from COVID-19. Sample: PBMCs or T cells enriched from blood (not recorded which). The chain couples TRBV30 to TRBJ2-3; TRBD2 is a possible D gene (6 bases). This CDR3 is CAWRAGTSTDTQYF. CDR3 bases: TGTGCCTGGAGAGCCGGGACTAGCACAGATACGCAGTATTTT.